The clone carrying this T cell receptor beta chain has just a few counts. What it recognizes is unknown. Germline lookup yields CDR1 MGHRA and CDR2 YSYEKL. The CDR3 is 14 residues long. V lost 5 bases and J 2 bases, leaving 11 bases between the germline ends. This sample was taken from a study of CD8 T cells in ankylosing spondylitis. Study findings and constraints: Seemingly distinctive of ankylosing spondylitis blood was a TCR beta motif formed by eight highly homologous variants. It was reported that disease-linked clones were significantly enriched in matched ankylosing spondylitis synovial fluid.

Generation of TCR beta libraries employed quantitative 5'-RACE incorporating molecular barcodes. TCRdb re-derived calls from the 5' RACE reads in MiXCR, one entry per CDR3 protein. The repertoire holds 500,000 to 550,000 distinct CDR3 sequences, with approximately 12% as singletons. The chain couples TRBV4-1 to TRBJ2-3; possible D gene TRBD1, 5 bases. This TCR came from a male donor with ankylosing spondylitis. The source material was blood, either unsorted or a sorted T cell fraction (not recorded which). This CDR3 is CASSYRQSTDTQYF. The CDR3 DNA reads as TGCGCCAGCAGCTACCGACAGTCCACAGATACGCAGTATTTT.